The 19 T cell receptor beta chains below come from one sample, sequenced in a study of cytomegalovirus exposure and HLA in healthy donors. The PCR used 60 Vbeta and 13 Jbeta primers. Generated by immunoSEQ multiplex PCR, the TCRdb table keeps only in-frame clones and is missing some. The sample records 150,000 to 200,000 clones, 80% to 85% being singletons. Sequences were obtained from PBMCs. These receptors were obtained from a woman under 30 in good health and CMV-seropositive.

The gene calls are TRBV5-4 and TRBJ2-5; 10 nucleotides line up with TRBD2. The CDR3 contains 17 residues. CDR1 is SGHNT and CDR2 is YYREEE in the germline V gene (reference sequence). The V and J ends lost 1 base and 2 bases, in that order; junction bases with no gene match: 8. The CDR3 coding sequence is TGTGCCAGCAGCTTGATTATACTAGCGGGGACACAAGAGACCCAGTACTTC. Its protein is CASSLIILAGTQETQYF.

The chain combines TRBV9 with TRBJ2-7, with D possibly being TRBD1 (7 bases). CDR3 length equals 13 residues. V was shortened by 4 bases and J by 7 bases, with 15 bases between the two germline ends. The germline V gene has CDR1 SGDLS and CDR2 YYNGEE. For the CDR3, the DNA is TGTGCCAGCAGCCCGACAGGGACTGAGGAGCAGTACGTC. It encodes CASSPTGTEEQYV.

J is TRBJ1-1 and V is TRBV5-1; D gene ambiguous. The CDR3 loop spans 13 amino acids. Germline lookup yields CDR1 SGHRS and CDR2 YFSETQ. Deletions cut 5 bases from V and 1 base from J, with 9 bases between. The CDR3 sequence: CASRQWQNTEAFF. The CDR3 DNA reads TGCGCCAGCAGACAGTGGCAGAACACTGAAGCTTTCTTT.

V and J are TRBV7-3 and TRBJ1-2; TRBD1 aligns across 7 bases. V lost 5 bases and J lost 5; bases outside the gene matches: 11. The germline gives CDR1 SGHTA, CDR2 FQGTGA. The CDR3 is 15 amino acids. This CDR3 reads CASSLSTGTVYGYTF. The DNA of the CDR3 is TGTGCCAGCAGCCTCTCAACCGGGACAGTTTATGGCTACACCTTC.

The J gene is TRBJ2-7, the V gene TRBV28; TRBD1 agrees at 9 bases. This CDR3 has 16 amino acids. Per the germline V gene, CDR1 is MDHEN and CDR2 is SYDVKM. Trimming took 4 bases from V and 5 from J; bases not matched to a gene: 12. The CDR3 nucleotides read TGTGCCAGCAGTTATCCGGGACAGGGTGGGTTTAACGAGCAGTACTTC. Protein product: CASSYPGQGGFNEQYF.

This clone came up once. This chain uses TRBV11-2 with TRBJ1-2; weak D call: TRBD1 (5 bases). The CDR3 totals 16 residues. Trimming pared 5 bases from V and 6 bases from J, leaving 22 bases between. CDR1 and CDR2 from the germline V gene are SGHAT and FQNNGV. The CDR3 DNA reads TGTGCCAGCAGCACGGGAGGGCAGGGCAAAGTGGATGGCTACACCTTC. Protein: CASSTGGQGKVDGYTF.

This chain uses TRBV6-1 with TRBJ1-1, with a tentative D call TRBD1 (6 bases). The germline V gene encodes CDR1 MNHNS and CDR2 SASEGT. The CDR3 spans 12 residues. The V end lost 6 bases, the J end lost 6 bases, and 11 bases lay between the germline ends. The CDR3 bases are TGTGCCAGCAGGTACAGGGCCTCTGAAGCTTTCTTT. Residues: CASRYRASEAFF.

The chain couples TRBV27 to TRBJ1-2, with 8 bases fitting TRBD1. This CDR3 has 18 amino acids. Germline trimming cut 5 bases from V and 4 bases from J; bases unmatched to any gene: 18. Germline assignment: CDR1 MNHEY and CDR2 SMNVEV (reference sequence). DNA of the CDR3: TGTGCCAGCAGTACACACGCCCCGACAGGGGCTCTATCCTATGGCTACACCTTC. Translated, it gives CASSTHAPTGALSYGYTF.

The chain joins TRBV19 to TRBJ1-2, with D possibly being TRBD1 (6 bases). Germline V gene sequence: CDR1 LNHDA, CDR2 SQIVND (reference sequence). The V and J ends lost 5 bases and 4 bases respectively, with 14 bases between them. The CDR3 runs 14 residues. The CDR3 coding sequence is TGTGCCAGTAGTGACTTCGGACAGATCTATGGCTACACCTTC. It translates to CASSDFGQIYGYTF.

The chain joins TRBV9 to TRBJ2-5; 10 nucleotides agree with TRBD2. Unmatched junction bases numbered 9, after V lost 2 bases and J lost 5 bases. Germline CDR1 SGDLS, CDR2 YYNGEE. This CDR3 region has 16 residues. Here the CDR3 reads CASSVSSGGGHETQYF. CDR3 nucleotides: TGTGCCAGCAGCGTTTCTAGCGGGGGAGGCCACGAGACCCAGTACTTC.

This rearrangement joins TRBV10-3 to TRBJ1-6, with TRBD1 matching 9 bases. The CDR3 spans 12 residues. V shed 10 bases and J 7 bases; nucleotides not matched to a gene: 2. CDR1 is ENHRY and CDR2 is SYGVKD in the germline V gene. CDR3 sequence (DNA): TGTGCCACCGGGACAGGGAATTCACCCCTCCACTTT. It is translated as CATGTGNSPLHF.

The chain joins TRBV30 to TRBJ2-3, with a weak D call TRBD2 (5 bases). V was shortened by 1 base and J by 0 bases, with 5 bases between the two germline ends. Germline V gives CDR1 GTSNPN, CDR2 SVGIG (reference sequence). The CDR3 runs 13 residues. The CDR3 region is CAWSAGSTDTQYF. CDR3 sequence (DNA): TGTGCCTGGAGTGCGGGGAGCACAGATACGCAGTATTTT.

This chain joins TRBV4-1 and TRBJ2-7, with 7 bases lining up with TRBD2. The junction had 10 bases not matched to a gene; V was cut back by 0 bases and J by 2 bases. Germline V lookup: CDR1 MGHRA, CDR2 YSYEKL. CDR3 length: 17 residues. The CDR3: CASSQEFGARGTYEQYF. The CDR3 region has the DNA TGCGCCAGCAGCCAAGAGTTCGGGGCGCGGGGGACCTACGAGCAGTACTTC.

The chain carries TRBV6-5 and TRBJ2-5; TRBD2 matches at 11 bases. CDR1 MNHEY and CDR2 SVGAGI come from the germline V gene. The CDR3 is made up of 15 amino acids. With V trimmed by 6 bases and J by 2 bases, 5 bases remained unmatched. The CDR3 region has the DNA TGTGCCAGCAGACCTAGCGGGGGGCTTCAAGAGACCCAGTACTTC. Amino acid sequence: CASRPSGGLQETQYF.

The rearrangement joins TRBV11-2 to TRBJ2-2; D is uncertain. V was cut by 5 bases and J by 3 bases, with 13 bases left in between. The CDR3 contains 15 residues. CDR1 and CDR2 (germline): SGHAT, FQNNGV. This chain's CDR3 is CASSQVVTYTGELFF. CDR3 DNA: TGTGCCAGCAGCCAAGTGGTGACTTACACCGGGGAGCTGTTTTTT.

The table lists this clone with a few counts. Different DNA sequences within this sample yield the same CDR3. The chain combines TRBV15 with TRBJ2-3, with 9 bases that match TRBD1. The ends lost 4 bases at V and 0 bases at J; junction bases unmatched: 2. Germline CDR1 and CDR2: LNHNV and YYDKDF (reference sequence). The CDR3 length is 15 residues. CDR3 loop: CATSTGQGSTDTQYF. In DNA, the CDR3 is TGTGCCACCAGCACCGGACAGGGGAGCACAGATACGCAGTATTTT.

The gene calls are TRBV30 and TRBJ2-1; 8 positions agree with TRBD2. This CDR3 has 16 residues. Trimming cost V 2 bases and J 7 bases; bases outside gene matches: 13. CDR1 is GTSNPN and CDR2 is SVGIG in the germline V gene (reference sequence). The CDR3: CAWSQASGPKVNEQFF. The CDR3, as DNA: TGTGCCTGGAGTCAGGCTAGCGGGCCAAAGGTTAATGAGCAGTTCTTC. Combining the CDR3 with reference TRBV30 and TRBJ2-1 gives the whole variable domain SQTIHQWPATLVQPVGSPLSLECTVEGTSNPNLYWYRQAAGRGLQLLFYSVGIGQISSEVPQNLSASRPQDRQFILSSKKLLLSDSGFYLCAWSQASGPKVNEQFFGPGTRLTVL.

CDR3 coding DNA: TGTGCCACCGAGGCACCTAATGAAAAACTGTTTTTT. Its translation is CATEAPNEKLFF. The gene calls are TRBV18 and TRBJ1-4; D gene unclear. CDR1 and CDR2 from the germline V gene are KGHSH and LQKENI. Trimming pared 10 bases from V and 3 bases from J, leaving 9 bases between. CDR3 length: 12 amino acids. The full variable domain, its missing parts supplied by reference TRBV18 and TRBJ1-4, is NAGVMQNPRHLVRRRGQEARLRCSPMKGHSHVYWYRQLPEEGLKFMVYLQKENIIDESGMPKERFSAEFPKEGPSILRIQQVVRGDSAAYFCATEAPNEKLFFGSGTQLSVL.

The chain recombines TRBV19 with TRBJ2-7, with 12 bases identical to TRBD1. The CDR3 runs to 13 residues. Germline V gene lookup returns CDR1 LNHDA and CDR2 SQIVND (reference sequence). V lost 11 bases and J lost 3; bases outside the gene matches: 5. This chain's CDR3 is CAAGQGAFYEQYF. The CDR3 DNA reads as TGTGCCGCGGGACAGGGGGCCTTCTACGAGCAGTACTTC.